These T cell receptor beta chains were read from a single sample in a study of Graves' ophthalmopathy and Graves' hyperthyroidism. TCRdb called the multiplex PCR reads again in MiXCR, with one record for every CDR3 protein. The sample includes a few hundred thousand distinct CDR3 sequences, 15% of them seen just once. Sequencing was carried out using peripheral blood. The receptors were gathered from a young woman with stable Graves' hyperthyroidism. CDR3s include the opening cysteine and the closing phenylalanine or tryptophan. A D gene is named only where the DNA matches it firmly. Clone size appears in some rows only: once, few, many, or a class for an expanded clone.

j_call,d_call,v_call,clone_size,cdr3_aa,cdr3_nt
TRBJ1-2,TRBD1,TRBV14,.,CASSQDWDRVYGYTF,TGTGCCAGCAGCCAAGATTGGGACAGGGTTTATGGCTACACCTTC
TRBJ2-2,.,TRBV12-3/TRBV12-4,many,CAAGSTGELFF,TGTGCGGCGGGCAGCACCGGGGAGCTGTTTTTT
TRBJ2-7,.,TRBV19,many,CASSIGLGSGSSYEQYF,TGTGCCAGTAGTATAGGCCTCGGGAGCGGGTCCAGCTACGAGCAGTACTTC
TRBJ1-1,.,TRBV7-9,many,CASSSRDGFGTEAFF,TGTGCCAGCAGCTCCCGGGACGGATTTGGGACTGAAGCTTTCTTT
TRBJ2-7,TRBD2,TRBV6-1,.,CASRVLASHEQYF,TGTGCCAGCAGAGTACTAGCGAGCCACGAGCAGTACTTC
TRBJ1-2,.,TRBV18,.,CASSLKTGINYGYTF,TGTGCCAGCTCACTTAAGACAGGAATTAACTATGGCTACACCTTC
TRBJ1-1,.,TRBV7-2,.,CASSLERPLTEAFF,TGTGCCAGCAGCTTGGAGCGGCCACTCACTGAAGCTTTCTTT
TRBJ2-7,TRBD1,TRBV3-1,.,CASSQGDRAYEQYF,TGTGCCAGCAGCCAAGGGGACAGAGCCTACGAGCAGTACTTC
TRBJ2-2,TRBD2,TRBV20-1,.,CSARDPASGTNTGELFF,TGCAGTGCTAGAGATCCGGCTAGCGGGACGAACACCGGGGAGCTGTTTTTT
TRBJ1-6,.,TRBV3-1,few,CASSQTGADNSPLHF,TGTGCCAGCAGCCAAACTGGGGCGGATAATTCACCCCTCCACTTT
TRBJ1-2,TRBD1,TRBV29-1,.,CSVEDRFSRDRVAYGYTF,TGCAGCGTTGAAGATCGGTTTTCCCGGGACAGGGTCGCCTATGGCTACACCTTC
TRBJ1-2,.,TRBV12-3/TRBV12-4,.,CASSRNTDLINYGYTF,TGTGCCAGCAGTCGAAACACCGACCTGATAAACTATGGCTACACCTTC
TRBJ2-7,.,TRBV3-1,many,CASSQAPSYEQYF,TGTGCCAGCAGCCAAGCACCCTCCTACGAGCAGTACTTC
TRBJ2-2,.,TRBV12-5,many,CASGLVLGFTGELFF,TGTGCTAGTGGTTTGGTACTGGGGTTCACCGGGGAGCTGTTTTTT
TRBJ2-7,TRBD1,TRBV6-1,many,CASSGRTGTNEQYF,TGTGCCAGCAGTGGCCGGACAGGGACAAACGAGCAGTACTTC
TRBJ2-7,TRBD2,TRBV15,.,CDTPEREGRGVYEQYF,TGTGATACACCGGAACGGGAGGGCCGTGGGGTCTACGAGCAGTACTTC
TRBJ1-2,TRBD1,TRBV6-2/TRBV6-3,.,CASRGTANPYGYTF,TGTGCCAGCAGGGGGACAGCCAATCCCTATGGCTACACCTTC
TRBJ2-5,TRBD1,TRBV24-1,many,CATSDIGTGSEETQYF,TGTGCCACCAGTGATATTGGGACAGGGTCAGAGGAGACCCAGTACTTC
TRBJ2-5,TRBD2,TRBV20-1,many,CSAQGLAGGWETQYF,TGCAGTGCTCAAGGACTAGCGGGGGGATGGGAGACCCAGTACTTC
TRBJ2-7,.,TRBV5-6,many,CASSLIAFGGAAYEQYF,TGTGCCAGCAGCTTGATAGCTTTCGGCGGGGCCGCCTACGAGCAGTACTTC
TRBJ2-7,TRBD2,TRBV12-3/TRBV12-4,many,CASTPRGSGVHEQYF,TGTGCCAGCACCCCCCGGGGTAGCGGGGTCCACGAGCAGTACTTC